This TCR beta chain was documented in a study of OX40 agonist ivuxolimab in advanced cancers. Study-wide context: Anti-PD-1, anti-PD-L1 or anti-CTLA-4 therapy given earlier was allowed, and 35% to 50% had some.

Using immunoSEQ multiplex PCR, the repertoire was profiled, and TCRdb retains in-frame clones only, with some absent. In the table there are 50,000 to 65,000 clones, approximately 90% of which are singletons. Deletions cut 2 bases from V and 0 bases from J, with 9 bases between. CDR1 and CDR2 (germline): SGHDT, YYEEEE. The CDR3 covers 15 residues. No patient had autoimmune disease or received systemic immunosuppression. The TCR originated in an adult with an advanced solid tumor such as melanoma, head and neck, liver or kidney cancer. The chain carries TRBV5-6 and TRBJ1-3; D remains ambiguous. The sequences come from CD4+ or CD8+ T cells sorted from blood, collected in a trial of the OX40 agonist ivuxolimab. The CDR3 DNA sequence: TGTGCCAGCAGCTTTACCCCCCTCTCTGGAAACACCATATATTTT. This sequence encodes CASSFTPLSGNTIYF.